These T cell receptor beta chains were read from a single sample in a study of blood T cell repertoires in COVID-19. Libraries were prepared by immunoSEQ multiplex PCR; TCRdb keeps only in-frame clonotypes and omits some of them. The data contain some 130,000 clones, nearly 85% of them singletons. The sample consisted of peripheral blood. The receptors derive from a human donor in a cohort sampled during active COVID-19. CDR3s include the opening cysteine and the closing phenylalanine or tryptophan. The D gene is left open where the match is weak. The size field is filled for only some rows; it gives once, few, many or a size class.

V	J	length	size	D	CDR3	DNA
TRBV6-5	TRBJ2-2	14	-	TRBD2	CASTLLAGAGELFF	TGTGCCAGCACCCTCCTAGCGGGCGCCGGGGAGCTGTTTTTT
TRBV5-1	TRBJ2-1	16	-	-	CASSLGAGMTYNEQFF	TGCGCCAGCAGCTTGGGGGCCGGGATGACCTACAATGAGCAGTTCTTC
TRBV4-1	TRBJ1-5	14	-	TRBD1	CASSQDRGDQPQHF	TGCGCCAGCAGCCAAGACAGGGGGGATCAGCCCCAGCATTTT
TRBV7-8	TRBJ1-1	14	-	-	CASSLARGNTEAFF	TGTGCCAGCAGCTTAGCAAGGGGGAACACTGAAGCTTTCTTT
TRBV5-1	TRBJ2-2	12	-	-	CASSQNTGELFF	TGCGCCAGCAGCCAGAACACCGGGGAGCTGTTTTTT
TRBV5-5	TRBJ1-4	18	-	TRBD1	CASSLGATPGQGIEKLFF	TGTGCCAGCAGCTTGGGGGCTACACCGGGACAGGGGATTGAAAAACTGTTTTTT
TRBV19	TRBJ2-3	16	-	-	CASSTPGGADTDTQYF	TGTGCCAGTAGTACCCCTGGGGGGGCCGACACAGATACGCAGTATTTT
TRBV9	TRBJ2-5	15	-	TRBD2	CASSRLAGGQETQYF	TGTGCCAGCAGTCGACTAGCGGGGGGCCAAGAGACCCAGTACTTC
TRBV19	TRBJ2-1	16	once	TRBD2	CASSIGLAGHYNEQFF	TGTGCCAGTAGTATAGGACTAGCGGGCCATTACAATGAGCAGTTCTTC
TRBV27	TRBJ2-4	13	few	-	CASRQGDKNIQYF	TGTGCCAGCAGACAGGGAGACAAAAACATTCAGTACTTC
TRBV5-1	TRBJ2-6	16	-	TRBD1	CASSWDRDSGANVLTF	TGCGCCAGCAGCTGGGACAGGGACTCTGGGGCCAACGTCCTGACTTTC
TRBV9	TRBJ2-1	19	-	TRBD2	CASSPGGAHRDWFYNEQFF	TGTGCCAGCAGCCCCGGGGGGGCCCACCGGGACTGGTTCTACAATGAGCAGTTCTTC
TRBV11-3	TRBJ1-1	15	-	-	CASSLSGGGTTEAFF	TGTGCCAGCAGCTTATCCGGGGGGGGAACAACTGAAGCTTTCTTT
TRBV5-4	TRBJ2-1	12	-	-	CASSFEPHEQFF	TGTGCCAGCAGCTTTGAGCCCCATGAGCAGTTCTTC
TRBV11-2	TRBJ2-7	14	once	-	CASSLVSGTYEQYF	TGTGCCAGCAGCTTAGTATCAGGGACCTACGAGCAGTACTTC
TRBV11-1	TRBJ2-1	16	-	TRBD2	CASSPRLAGGVHEQFF	TGTGCCAGCAGCCCCCGGCTAGCGGGGGGAGTGCATGAGCAGTTCTTC
TRBV5-8	TRBJ1-1	14	-	-	CASSLEQGWNEAFF	TGTGCCAGCAGCTTGGAACAGGGCTGGAATGAAGCTTTCTTT
TRBV27	TRBJ2-1	16	-	TRBD2	CASSIPLAGGPHEQFF	TGTGCCAGCAGCATACCTCTAGCGGGGGGGCCCCATGAGCAGTTCTTC
TRBV5-5	TRBJ2-1	15	-	-	CASSLTRSSYNEQFF	TGTGCCAGCAGCTTGACAAGGAGTTCCTACAATGAGCAGTTCTTC
TRBV11-1	TRBJ2-1	15	-	TRBD1	CASSQGQGSYNEQFF	TGTGCCAGCAGCCAGGGACAGGGATCCTACAATGAGCAGTTCTTC
TRBV3-1/TRBV3-2	TRBJ2-1	15	-	TRBD1	CASSRLRQGSNEQFF	TGTGCCAGCAGCCGCCTGAGACAGGGGTCGAATGAGCAGTTCTTC
TRBV7-2	TRBJ2-7	11	few	-	CASSLAVEQYF	TGTGCCAGCAGCTTAGCCGTTGAGCAGTACTTC
TRBV21-1	TRBJ2-3	16	-	-	CASSIGGQEGTDTQYF	TGTGCCAGCAGCATAGGAGGCCAGGAAGGCACAGATACGCAGTATTTT
TRBV5-3	TRBJ2-1	18	once	-	CARSLWDRAGRSYNEQFF	TGTGCCAGAAGCTTGTGGGACCGAGCGGGTCGCTCCTACAATGAGCAGTTCTTC
TRBV14	TRBJ1-3	13	-	-	CASSQEEYGTIYF	TGTGCCAGCAGCCAAGAAGAGTATGGCACCATATATTTT
TRBV2	TRBJ2-5	14	-	TRBD1	CASRLTGKPETQYF	TGTGCCAGCAGACTGACAGGGAAACCAGAGACCCAGTACTTC